The 15 T cell receptor beta chains given below trace back to one sample, sequenced in a study of shared clonotypes between healthy human individuals. Produced via immunoSEQ multiplex PCR; TCRdb's table is partial and in-frame only. The table lists approximately 2,000,000 clones, just under 95% of them singletons. The sequenced sample was naive CD4+ T cells from PBMCs. Described subset: CD45RA+ positively selected. Receptors originate from a young man in good health. Some clones in this sample may be carry-over from other donors' samples.

This chain joins TRBV4-2 and TRBJ1-5, with D hard to call. This CDR3 is built from 15 residues. V lost 1 base to trimming and J lost 2 bases, with 9 bases between them. The germline V gene encodes CDR1 LGHNA and CDR2 YNFKEQ. CDR3 in DNA: TGTGCCAGCAGCCAAGGAATGTCAGGCAATCAGCCCCAGCATTTT. It codes for CASSQGMSGNQPQHF.

V gene TRBV5-6 combines with J gene TRBJ2-1; perhaps TRBD1 as D (6 bases). The V gene's germline CDR1 is SGHDT and CDR2 YYEEEE. CDR3 length: 15 residues. V lost 8 bases and J 1 base, leaving 16 bases between the germline ends. The CDR3, as DNA: TGTGCCAGTTTTCTGAGGGGGAGATCCTACAATGAGCAGTTCTTC. Translation: CASFLRGRSYNEQFF.

To note about this clone: Distinct nucleotide sequences in the sample also encode this CDR3. The genes are TRBV6-5 and TRBJ1-5; D gene unclear. CDR3 length equals 14 residues. In germline, CDR1 is MNHEY, CDR2 SVGAGI. Between the trimmed V and J ends, which lost 0 bases and 1 base, there was a span of 4 bases. The CDR3: CASSYSPSNQPQHF. CDR3 nucleotide sequence: TGTGCCAGCAGTTACTCTCCCAGCAATCAGCCCCAGCATTTT.

The rearrangement uses TRBV28 and TRBJ2-1, with D unclear. The CDR3 totals 13 residues. Germline CDR1 reads MDHEN; CDR2 reads SYDVKM. Deletions cut 6 bases from V and 5 bases from J, with 11 bases between. This CDR3 is CASRDYPDNEQFF. The CDR3 nucleotides read TGTGCCAGCAGAGATTACCCAGACAATGAGCAGTTCTTC.

For this clone: Distinct nucleotide sequences in the sample also encode this CDR3. V is TRBV5-1 and J is TRBJ1-1; TRBD1 is a possible D gene (5 bases). Germline values: CDR1 SGHRS, CDR2 YFSETQ. The CDR3 extends over 14 amino acids. V lost 4 bases, J lost 0 bases, and 10 bases lay in between. The CDR3: CASSPDRMNTEAFF. The CDR3 nucleotides are TGCGCCAGCAGCCCCGACAGAATGAACACTGAAGCTTTCTTT.

The chain couples TRBV19 to TRBJ2-2; a possible D gene is TRBD1 (6 bases). Germline CDR1 is LNHDA and CDR2 is SQIVND (reference sequence). There are 15 residues in the CDR3. V was trimmed by 7 bases and J by 1 base, leaving 13 bases between them. In DNA form, the CDR3 reads TGTGCCAGTATCACCCTAGGGGGGAACACCGGGGAGCTGTTTTTT. Its translation is CASITLGGNTGELFF.

This chain links TRBV30 with TRBJ2-3; TRBD2 matches at 13 bases. V was clipped by 3 bases and J by 11 bases; unmatched bases: 11. Germline CDR1 GTSNPN, CDR2 SVGIG (reference sequence). This CDR3 spans 15 amino acids. DNA for the CDR3: TGTGCCTGGAGGGGTACTAGCGGGAGGGTTATTATGCAGTATTTT. As protein: CAWRGTSGRVIMQYF.

To note about this clone: Other nucleotide sequences from this sample produce the same CDR3. V and J are TRBV12-5 and TRBJ2-3, with no clear D. CDR1 is LGHNT, CDR2 FRNRAP, per germline. The CDR3 runs 12 residues. V lost 0 bases, J lost 6 bases, and 4 bases lay in between. DNA of the CDR3: TGTGCTAGTGGTTTGGTAGGGGATACGCAGTATTTT. It specifies CASGLVGDTQYF. Drawing the rest from reference TRBV12-5 and TRBJ2-3, the complete variable domain is DARVTQTPRHKVTEMGQEVTMRCQPILGHNTVFWYRQTMMQGLELLAYFRNRAPLDDSGMPKDRFSAEMPDATLATLKIQPSEPRDSAVYFCASGLVGDTQYFGPGTRLTVL.

The chain joins TRBV19 to TRBJ2-7; 7 positions agree with TRBD1. Germline V gene lookup returns CDR1 LNHDA and CDR2 SQIVND (reference sequence). The CDR3 is made up of 16 amino acids. The V segment lost 0 bases and the J segment 0 bases; nucleotides outside the gene matches: 5. Here the CDR3 reads CASSIDTGVNSYEQYF. The CDR3 DNA reads as TGTGCCAGTAGTATAGACACAGGGGTAAACTCCTACGAGCAGTACTTC.

This clone appeared a few times. The chain employs TRBV29-1 and TRBJ1-1; D perhaps matches TRBD1 (5 bases). Germline CDR1 reads SQVTM; CDR2 reads ANQGSEA. The CDR3 is made up of 15 amino acids. Trimming removed 4 bases at V and 0 bases at J, with 15 bases between. The CDR3 DNA is TGCAGCGTTGGGGCTGGATGGGGGATGAACACTGAAGCTTTCTTT. It specifies CSVGAGWGMNTEAFF.

The chain couples TRBV4-3 to TRBJ2-3, with 7 bases lining up with TRBD1. Germline V gene sequence: CDR1 LGHNA, CDR2 YSLEER. This CDR3 has 14 amino acids. With 4 bases clipped from V and 2 bases from J, the junction kept 3 bases outside the gene matches. The CDR3 loop reads CASSLTGFTDTQYF. The DNA for the CDR3 is TGCGCCAGCAGCCTGACAGGGTTCACAGATACGCAGTATTTT.

About this clone itself: Distinct nucleotide sequences in the sample also encode this CDR3. V is TRBV2 and J is TRBJ2-2; TRBD2 matches 9 bases. There are 14 residues in the CDR3. Germline V gene lookup returns CDR1 SNHLY and CDR2 FYNNEI. V dropped 4 bases and J dropped 4; count of bases not matched to a gene: 1. The CDR3: CASSVAGATGELFF. The CDR3, as DNA: TGTGCCAGCAGTGTAGCGGGAGCCACCGGGGAGCTGTTTTTT.

V gene TRBV7-8 combines with J gene TRBJ2-1, with TRBD1 identical over 10 bases. The CDR3 spans 21 residues. J lost 7 bases, V lost 4 bases, and 25 bases had no gene match. Germline V CDR1 and CDR2: SGHVS, FQNEAQ. CDR3 nucleotide sequence: TGTGCCAGCAGCTCACTATTCCGTTGGACAGGGGGAAATAAGGGGAAGAATGAGCAGTTCTTC. Its translation is CASSSLFRWTGGNKGKNEQFF.

The J gene is TRBJ2-7, the V gene TRBV9; D gene ambiguous. CDR3 length: 15 residues. V shed 0 bases and J shed 3 bases, with 13 bases lying between them. CDR1 and CDR2 (germline): SGDLS, YYNGEE. The CDR3 bases are TGTGCCAGCAGCGTAGATCTGGGTGCCGGCTACGAGCAGTACTTC. Its translation is CASSVDLGAGYEQYF.

The J gene is TRBJ1-2, the V gene TRBV28; possible D gene TRBD1, 6 bases. V shed 8 bases and J shed 2 bases, with 12 bases lying between them. In germline, CDR1 is MDHEN, CDR2 SYDVKM. The CDR3 is made up of 13 amino acids. The CDR3 coding sequence is TGTGCCAGCCAAAGACAGGAGAACTATGGCTACACCTTC. Its translation: CASQRQENYGYTF.